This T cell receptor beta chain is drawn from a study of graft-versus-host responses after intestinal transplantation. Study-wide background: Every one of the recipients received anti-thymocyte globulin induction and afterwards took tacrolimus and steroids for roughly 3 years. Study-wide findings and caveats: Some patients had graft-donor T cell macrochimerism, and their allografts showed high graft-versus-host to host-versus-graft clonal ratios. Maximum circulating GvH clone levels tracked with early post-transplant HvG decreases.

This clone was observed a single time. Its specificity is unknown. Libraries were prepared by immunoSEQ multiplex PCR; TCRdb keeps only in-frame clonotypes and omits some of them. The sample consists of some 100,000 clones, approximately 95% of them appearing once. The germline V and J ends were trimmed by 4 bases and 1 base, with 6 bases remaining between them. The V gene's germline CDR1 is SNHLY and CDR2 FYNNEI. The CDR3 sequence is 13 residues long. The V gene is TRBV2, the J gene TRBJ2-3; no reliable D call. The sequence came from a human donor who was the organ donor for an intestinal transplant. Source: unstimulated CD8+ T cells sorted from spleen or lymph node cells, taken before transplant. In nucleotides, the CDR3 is TGTGCCAGCAGTGGCGTAGGCACAGATACGCAGTATTTT. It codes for CASSGVGTDTQYF.